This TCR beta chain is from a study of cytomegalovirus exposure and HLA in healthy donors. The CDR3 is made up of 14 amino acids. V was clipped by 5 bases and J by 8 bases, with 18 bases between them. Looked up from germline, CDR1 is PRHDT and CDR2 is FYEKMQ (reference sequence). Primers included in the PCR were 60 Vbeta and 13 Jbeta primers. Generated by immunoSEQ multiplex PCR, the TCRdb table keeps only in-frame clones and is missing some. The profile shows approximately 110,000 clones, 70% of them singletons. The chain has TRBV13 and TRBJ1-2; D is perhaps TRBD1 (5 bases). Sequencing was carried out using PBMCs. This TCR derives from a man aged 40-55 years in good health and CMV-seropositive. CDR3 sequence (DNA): TGTGCCAGCAGCCCAACGAGAGGGAGGGACGGCTACACCTTC. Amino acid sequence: CASSPTRGRDGYTF.